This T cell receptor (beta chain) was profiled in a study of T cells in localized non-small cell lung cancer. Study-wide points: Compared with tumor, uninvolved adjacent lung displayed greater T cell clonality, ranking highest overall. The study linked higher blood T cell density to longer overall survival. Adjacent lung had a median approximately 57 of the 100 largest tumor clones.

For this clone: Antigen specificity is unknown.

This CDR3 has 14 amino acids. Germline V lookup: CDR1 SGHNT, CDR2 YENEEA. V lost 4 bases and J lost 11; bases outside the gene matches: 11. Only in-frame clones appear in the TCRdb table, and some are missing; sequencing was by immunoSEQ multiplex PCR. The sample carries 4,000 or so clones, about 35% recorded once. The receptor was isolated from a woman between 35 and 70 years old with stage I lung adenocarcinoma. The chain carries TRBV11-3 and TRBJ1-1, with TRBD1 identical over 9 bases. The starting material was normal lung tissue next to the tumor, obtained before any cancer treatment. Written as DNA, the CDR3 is TGTGCCAGCAGCTGGGACGGACAGGGGCATGCGGCTTTCTTT. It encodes CASSWDGQGHAAFF.